These 21 T cell receptor beta chains were sequenced from one sample in a study of tumor and adjacent non-tumor tissue in lung cancer. RNA was extracted from bulk tissue without any cell sorting. Three rounds of nested PCR, following a modified ARM-PCR protocol, produced the TCRbeta library. Via MiXCR, TCRdb re-called the multiplex PCR reads, giving one row per CDR3 protein. The table includes about 70,000 distinct CDR3 sequences, roughly 73% detected once. Sequenced input: lung tumor tissue. These receptors were obtained from a man between 60 and 75 years old with non-small cell lung cancer.

Turning to this clonotype: This clone may be a read error of a much larger clone one base away. The J gene is TRBJ2-6, the V gene TRBV28; D uncertain. Germline assignment: CDR1 MDHEN and CDR2 SYDVKM. The CDR3 spans 12 residues. CDR3 DNA sequence: TGTGCCAGTAACGACCGGGCCAACCTCCTGACTTTC. Translated, it gives CASNDRANLLTF.

The chain employs TRBV6-5 and TRBJ1-1; TRBD1 is a possible D gene (5 bases). V lost 2 bases to trimming and J lost 7 bases, with 17 bases between them. Germline V gene data show CDR1 as MNHEY and CDR2 as SVGAGI. The CDR3 runs to 15 residues. The DNA for the CDR3 is TGTGCCAGCAGTTACCAGGGTCAGGTCGGAATTGAAGCTTTCTTT. It translates to CASSYQGQVGIEAFF.

About this clonotype: A junction boundary mismatches the germline segment, possibly from a read error. The chain couples TRBV29-1 to TRBJ2-2; possibly TRBD2 for D (5 bases). The CDR3 extends over 12 amino acids. Per the germline V gene, CDR1 is SQVTM and CDR2 is ANQGSEA. CDR3: CCVPARGGELFF. Here the CDR3 DNA reads TGCTGCGTTCCCGCACGGGGCGGGGAGCTGTTTTTT.

Turning to this clonotype: A junction end diverges from the germline sequence, so it may reflect a read error. The chain has TRBV6-5 and TRBJ2-7; tentatively, D is TRBD1 (6 bases). This CDR3 is built from 15 residues. Germline CDR1 reads MNHEY; CDR2 reads SVGAGI. The CDR3 sequence is CASSHSRQETGEQYF. DNA of the CDR3: TGTGCCAGCAGTCACTCGAGGCAGGAGACAGGCGAGCAGTACTTC.

This chain uses TRBV6-2 or TRBV6-3 with TRBJ2-5; possibly TRBD1 or TRBD2 for D (5 bases each). With 8 bases removed from V and 1 base from J, the gap between germline ends came to 23 bases. The germline CDR1 and CDR2 sequences are MNHEY and SVGEGT. The CDR3 runs 17 residues. The CDR3: CASHLKFRVEGQETQYF. For the CDR3, the DNA is TGTGCCAGCCATCTTAAATTCAGGGTAGAGGGCCAAGAGACCCAGTACTTC.

The V and J genes are TRBV29-1 and TRBJ2-2; D is uncertain. Germline V gene lookup returns CDR1 SQVTM and CDR2 ANQGSEA. The CDR3 consists of 12 residues. Trimming stripped 3 bases from V and 8 bases from J, with 10 bases between. CDR3 DNA: TGCAGCGTTGAGAAGGGCACAGGGGAGCTGTTTTTT. It specifies CSVEKGTGELFF.

Turning to this clonotype: The junction departs from germline at one end; a sequencing error may be responsible. The chain uses TRBV30 and TRBJ2-1; D not certain. The CDR3 loop spans 11 amino acids. The germline V gene has CDR1 GTSNPN and CDR2 SVGIG (reference sequence). CDR3 nucleotide sequence: TGTGCCTGGAGCGCCTCTGATGAGCAGTTATTC. It specifies CAWSASDEQLF.

On this clonotype itself: The junction shows a germline mismatch at one end, possibly a read error. The chain recombines TRBV30 with TRBJ2-1; 7 bases are shared with TRBD1. The CDR3 extends over 21 amino acids. The V gene's germline CDR1 is GTSNPN and CDR2 SVGIG (reference sequence). The CDR3 protein is CAWNGSPGQEEGIWTYNEQFF. The CDR3 DNA is TGTGCATGGAATGGAAGCCCCGGACAGGAGGAAGGCATCTGGACCTACAATGAGCAGTTCTTC.

This clonotype was counted between two and nine times. CDR3 in amino acids: CSASKPGLAGVSVYNEQFF. The CDR3 bases are TGCAGTGCTAGTAAGCCCGGACTAGCAGGAGTGAGTGTCTACAATGAGCAGTTCTTC. V is TRBV20-1 and J is TRBJ2-1, with 8 nucleotides matching TRBD2. In germline, CDR1 is DFQATT, CDR2 SNEGSKA (reference sequence). This CDR3 is built from 19 residues. With 3 bases clipped from V and 3 bases from J, the junction kept 19 bases outside the gene matches.

This clonotype came up once. Sequence at one end of the junction differs from germline and may be a read error. The J gene is TRBJ1-1, the V gene TRBV20-1; possible D gene TRBD1, 5 bases. Germline CDR1 and CDR2: DFQATT and SNEGSKA (reference sequence). The CDR3 loop spans 13 amino acids. The CDR3 nucleotides are TGCAGTGCTAGGAGCAGGGCGAACACAGAAGCTTTCTTT. Translation gives CSARSRANTEAFF.

A remark on this clonotype: The CDR3 does not end in the conserved phenylalanine or tryptophan, so this is likely a read error. The chain combines TRBV28 with TRBJ2-5, with 7 nucleotides matching TRBD2. Trimming took 7 bases from V and 4 from J; bases not matched to a gene: 12. The CDR3 runs 15 residues. Per the germline V gene, CDR1 is MDHEN and CDR2 is SYDVKM. The chain's CDR3 is CASKGGGSGLETQYL. Written as DNA, the CDR3 is TGTGCCAGCAAGGGCGGGGGATCGGGTTTAGAGACCCAGTACCTC.

As regards this clonotype: Given the absence of the conserved phenylalanine or tryptophan at the CDR3 end, a read error is likely. CDR3 sequence (DNA): TGTGCCAGCAGCTTAGGGCCGAACACCGGGGAGCTGTTTTTA. It codes for CASSLGPNTGELFL. The rearrangement uses TRBV11-2 and TRBJ2-2; D gene uncertain. V was trimmed by 1 base and J by 0 bases, leaving 3 bases between them. CDR3 length: 14 residues. Germline lookup yields CDR1 SGHAT and CDR2 FQNNGV.

Points on this clonotype: No conserved phenylalanine or tryptophan ends this CDR3, so it is likely a read error. The chain employs TRBV20-1 and TRBJ2-3, with D hard to call. Germline loops: CDR1 DFQATT, CDR2 SNEGSKA (reference sequence). The CDR3 spans 15 residues. This chain's CDR3 is CSAPVGPMITDAQYL. The CDR3 coding sequence is TGCAGTGCACCTGTCGGACCTATGATCACAGATGCGCAGTATTTG.

This sequence joins TRBV6-5 and TRBJ2-2, with D possibly TRBD2 on 6 matching bases. The CDR3 spans 15 residues. V gave up 5 bases and J gave up 6 bases, with 16 bases separating them. Germline CDR1 MNHEY, CDR2 SVGAGI. CDR3 nucleotides: TGTGCCAGCAGTGGAGTGGGGGGTAACGCCGGGGAGCTGTTTTTT. Protein sequence: CASSGVGGNAGELFF.

As regards this clonotype: The junction and the germline gene differ at one end; a read error may be behind it. As DNA, the CDR3 is TGCAGTACTAGAACAGGGGCTAGCTATCGCTACACCTTC. Its protein is CSTRTGASYRYTF. The genes are TRBV20-1 and TRBJ1-2, with 7 bases fitting TRBD1. Germline CDR1 and CDR2: DFQATT and SNEGSKA (reference sequence). The CDR3 totals 13 residues.

Details on this clonotype: Its ends do not fully match the called genes, so a read error is possible. CDR3 DNA sequence: TGTGCCAGCGGGAGACAGGGGGTGTTAACTAATGAAGAACTGTTTTTT. This gives the protein CASGRQGVLTNEELFF. V and J are TRBV28 and TRBJ1-4; 9 positions agree with TRBD1. Germline assignment: CDR1 MDHEN and CDR2 SYDVKM. The CDR3 has 16 amino acids.

As to this clonotype: A read error may explain this, as a much larger clone is one base away. The V call is TRBV19, the J call TRBJ2-7; TRBD1 matches at 9 bases. V trimming: 1 base; J trimming: 3 bases; junction bases outside the gene matches: 4. From germline, CDR1 is LNHDA and CDR2 SQIVND (reference sequence). The CDR3 sequence is 15 residues long. This chain's CDR3 is CASSIAGTGFYEQYF. The CDR3 DNA is TGTGCCAGTAGTATAGCTGGGACAGGGTTCTACGAGCAGTACTTC.

This chain joins TRBV20-1 and TRBJ1-1, with D possibly TRBD1 on 5 matching bases. Trimming stripped 7 bases from V and 1 base from J, with 13 bases between. The CDR3 runs 13 residues. Germline CDR1 DFQATT, CDR2 SNEGSKA (reference sequence). CDR3 sequence (DNA): TGCAGTGTCCCAGGGCAGGCGAACACTGAAGCTTTCTTT. Translated, it gives CSVPGQANTEAFF.

Worth noting for this clonotype: The junction differs from germline at one of its ends, possibly a read error. V and J are TRBV29-1 and TRBJ2-5; no clear D. The CDR3 sequence is 10 residues long. In germline, CDR1 is SQVTM, CDR2 ANQGSEA. This chain's CDR3 is CIVGGETQYF. CDR3 DNA: TGCATCGTTGGCGGAGAGACCCAATACTTC.

A note on this clonotype: A read error may account for a junction end that differs from germline. This rearrangement joins TRBV5-6 to TRBJ2-1; D unclear. This CDR3 region has 15 residues. CDR1 SGHDT and CDR2 YYEEEE come from the germline V gene. The CDR3 DNA follows: TGTGCCAGCGGCTTGACGGCGAGCTCCTACAATGAGCAGTTCTTC. Translating it yields CASGLTASSYNEQFF.

Turning to this clonotype: Germline is not matched at one junction end, which may reflect a read error. The chain uses TRBV12-3 or TRBV12-4 and TRBJ2-1, with 7 bases that match TRBD2. The CDR3 is made up of 15 amino acids. As DNA, the CDR3 is TGTGCCAGCAGTTTCCTTCAGCGGGATCACAATGGGCAGTTCTTC. The encoded protein is CASSFLQRDHNGQFF.